Reported below is one TCR beta chain. This record comes from a study of radiotherapy plus CTLA-4 blockade in lung cancer. The repertoire was sequenced with immunoSEQ multiplex PCR; TCRdb's copy has only in-frame clones and lacks some. The profile covers tens of thousands of clones, with less than 80% appearing a single time and roughly a tenth taken by the ten largest. The sample in question was peripheral blood, obtained from a patient treated with radiotherapy plus ipilimumab. This clonotype was obtained from a human donor with non-small cell lung cancer who had a complete response to radiotherapy plus ipilimumab.

Written as DNA, the CDR3 is TGTGCCAGCAGCCCTACCGGGGCCACGAGGGAGCAGTACTTC. Encoded protein: CASSPTGATREQYF. The chain is built from TRBV7-2 and TRBJ2-5; D is tentatively TRBD1 or TRBD2 (5 bases each). The CDR3 loop spans 14 amino acids. V was cut by 5 bases and J by 11 bases, with 21 bases left in between. Germline V CDR1 and CDR2: SGHTA, FQGNSA.